The 3 T cell receptor beta chains presented below share a single source sample, sequenced in a study of blood T cell repertoires in COVID-19. Profiling relied on immunoSEQ multiplex PCR, and the TCRdb table lists in-frame clones only, not all of them. The sample lists some 70,000 clones; around 89% were seen once. The sequenced sample consisted of peripheral blood. The receptor source for this set is a man in his fifties with acute or convalescent COVID-19.

This clone was counted a single time. This chain uses TRBV18 with TRBJ2-7; D gene ambiguous. Trimming took 5 bases from V and 4 from J, leaving 15 bases between them. CDR3 length: 14 residues. Germline assignment: CDR1 KGHSH and CDR2 LQKENI. CDR3 sequence: CASSSSTTTYEQYF. Here the CDR3 DNA reads TGTGCCAGCTCATCCTCCACGACGACTTACGAGCAGTACTTC.

V is TRBV20-1 and J is TRBJ1-2; the match to TRBD1 covers 9 bases. The CDR3 covers 10 residues. Germline V gene lookup returns CDR1 DFQATT and CDR2 SNEGSKA (reference sequence). V shed 6 bases, J shed 10 bases, and the junction held 3 bases outside the gene matches. This CDR3 reads CSAGQGDYTF. The CDR3 DNA follows: TGCAGTGCGGGACAGGGCGACTACACCTTC.

The chain uses TRBV4-1 and TRBJ2-7, with 10 bases lining up with TRBD1. Germline CDR1 reads MGHRA; CDR2 reads YSYEKL. This CDR3 is 16 amino acids long. Germline trimming cut 4 bases from V and 5 bases from J; bases unmatched to any gene: 11. CDR3 region: CASSRTTGTGVDEQYF. CDR3 DNA: TGCGCCAGCAGCCGTACTACCGGGACAGGGGTAGACGAGCAGTACTTC.